This T cell receptor (beta chain) stems from a study of blood T cell repertoires in COVID-19. Here immunoSEQ multiplex PCR was the method, and the copy in TCRdb shows in-frame clones only, minus some. The sample includes 150,000 to 200,000 clones, approximately 90% seen only once; the top ten take about 2%. V dropped 8 bases and J dropped 0 bases, with 13 bases sitting between them. The CDR3 is 14 residues long. The germline V gene has CDR1 SQVTM and CDR2 ANQGSEA. The chain uses TRBV29-1 and TRBJ2-2; D is perhaps TRBD1 (5 bases). Sequencing was carried out using peripheral blood. The sequence was collected from a man between 18 and 35 years old with acute or convalescent COVID-19. The DNA for the CDR3 is TGCAGCACGAAGACAGAGACGAACACCGGGGAGCTGTTTTTT. Amino acids: CSTKTETNTGELFF.